This T cell receptor beta chain was profiled in a study of blood T cell repertoires in COVID-19. A Seattle source enrolled patients during active infection and followed them longitudinally. Libraries were prepared by immunoSEQ multiplex PCR; TCRdb keeps only in-frame clonotypes and omits some of them. Of about 350,000 clones in the sample, almost 90% were seen once. Sequences were obtained from peripheral blood. The receptor comes from a woman aged 70 to 79 with COVID-19, enrolled during active disease.

In nucleotides, the CDR3 is TGCAGCGCAAAACAGGGGGGAAACTCACCCCTCCACTTT. Translation gives CSAKQGGNSPLHF. V usage is TRBV29-1 and J usage is TRBJ1-6, with TRBD1 matching over 8 bases. Per the germline V gene, CDR1 is SQVTM and CDR2 is ANQGSEA. The CDR3 covers 13 residues. Trimming at V came to 7 bases and at J to 10 bases, leaving 9 bases not matched to a gene.